A single sample gave rise to the 21 T cell receptor beta chains below, sequenced in a study of Ad26.COV2.S vaccination and SARS-CoV-2 variants. Treatment in this sample: over 15 received Ad26.COV2.S at low or high dose, single or two shots; five or six received placebo; per-sample allocation not given. Samples analyzed were those drawn on day 63 after the first vaccine or placebo injection. TCRdb keeps only in-frame clones here, not all; method: immunoSEQ multiplex PCR. The repertoire holds approximately 410,000 clones, around 92% seen once, with approximately 1.6% in the top ten. The source was peripheral blood, collected in a trial of Ad26.COV2.S vaccine versus placebo. The receptors here all came from a person aged 18-60 years who received the Ad26.COV2.S COVID-19 vaccine or a placebo.

The chain links TRBV27 to TRBJ2-3; 7 positions match TRBD1. Germline CDR1 MNHEY, CDR2 SMNVEV (reference sequence). The CDR3 runs 15 residues. V trimming: 5 bases; J trimming: 3 bases; junction bases outside the gene matches: 8. CDR3 amino acids: CASSPDRVGTDTQYF. Written as DNA, the CDR3 is TGTGCCAGCAGTCCCGACAGGGTGGGAACAGATACGCAGTATTTT.

The chain links TRBV11-3 to TRBJ2-2; D is possibly TRBD1 (6 bases). The CDR3 extends over 15 amino acids. V shed 4 bases and J shed 3 bases, with 12 bases lying between them. Germline V gene sequence: CDR1 SGHNT, CDR2 YENEEA. The CDR3 nucleotides are TGTGCCAGCAGCTCAGGGGATTTGGACACCGGGGAGCTGTTTTTT. Its protein product is CASSSGDLDTGELFF.

This clone was seen more than once but under ten times. V and J are TRBV5-1 and TRBJ2-7, with D maybe TRBD1 (6 bases). Germline V gene data show CDR1 as SGHRS and CDR2 as YFSETQ. The CDR3 sequence is 15 residues long. The V and J ends lost 0 bases and 4 bases respectively, with 14 bases between them. The CDR3 spells CASSLGATRGYEQYF. CDR3 coding DNA: TGCGCCAGCAGCTTGGGAGCCACAAGGGGGTACGAGCAGTACTTC.

The chain joins TRBV5-5 to TRBJ2-1, with a tentative D call TRBD2 (7 bases). V shed 2 bases and J shed 4 bases, with 13 bases lying between them. The CDR3 length is 15 residues. CDR1 is SGHKS, CDR2 YYEKEE, per germline (reference sequence). The CDR3 spells CASSLGGVSYNEQFF. The CDR3 DNA reads TGTGCCAGCAGCTTAGGGGGGGTCAGTTACAATGAGCAGTTCTTC.

The chain recombines TRBV4-3 with TRBJ2-1, with D possibly being TRBD1 or TRBD2 (5 bases each). The CDR3 covers 15 residues. The germline gives CDR1 LGHNA, CDR2 YSLEER. V lost 4 bases and J lost 5, with 15 bases in between. CDR3 nucleotides: TGCGCCAGCAGCCGAACCGGGACGGGAAACAATGAGCAGTTCTTC. Translated: CASSRTGTGNNEQFF.

The J gene is TRBJ1-2, the V gene TRBV5-6, with 7 bases fitting TRBD1. The V segment lost 9 bases and the J segment 6 bases; nucleotides outside the gene matches: 17. This CDR3 contains 15 residues. Germline-derived CDR1 and CDR2 are SGHDT and YYEEEE. CDR3 protein: CATRVVTGASDGYTF. The CDR3 nucleotides read TGTGCCACCCGAGTTGTCACAGGGGCGTCTGATGGCTACACCTTC.

The genes are TRBV5-1 and TRBJ2-7, with no clear D. Looked up from germline, CDR1 is SGHRS and CDR2 is YFSETQ. The V gene lost 0 bases and the J gene lost 2 bases, with 15 bases spanning the gap. The CDR3 length is 16 residues. CDR3 nucleotides: TGCGCCAGCAGCTTGGGGACCGCAGGAGTCCCCTACGAGCAGTACTTC. Translated, it gives CASSLGTAGVPYEQYF. The complete variable domain, with remaining parts taken from reference TRBV5-1 and TRBJ2-7, reads KAGVTQTPRYLIKTRGQQVTLSCSPISGHRSVSWYQQTPGQGLQFLFEYFSETQRNKGNFPGRFSGRQFSNSRSEMNVSTLELGDSALYLCASSLGTAGVPYEQYFGPGTRLTVT.

The rearrangement uses TRBV6-5 and TRBJ2-7; TRBD2 aligns across 7 bases. V lost 0 bases, J lost 0 bases, and 2 bases stayed unmatched. CDR1 is MNHEY, CDR2 SVGAGI, per germline. The CDR3 contains 15 residues. Written as DNA, the CDR3 is TGTGCCAGCAGTTACTCGGGGGGGACCTCCTACGAGCAGTACTTC. Protein: CASSYSGGTSYEQYF.

This chain connects TRBV7-2 to TRBJ1-5; no reliable D call. V lost 4 bases and J 6 bases, leaving 10 bases between the germline ends. CDR1 is SGHTA, CDR2 FQGNSA, per germline. This CDR3 has 13 residues. In nucleotides, the CDR3 is TGTGCCAGCAGCTCCTCAGGATCTCAGCCCCAGCATTTT. It specifies CASSSSGSQPQHF.

The chain links TRBV5-1 to TRBJ1-2; 7 bases align to TRBD1. The CDR3 totals 14 residues. V dropped 4 bases and J dropped 4; count of bases not matched to a gene: 7. Germline values: CDR1 SGHRS, CDR2 YFSETQ. The chain's CDR3 is CASSGDRSTYGYTF. In nucleotides, the CDR3 is TGCGCCAGCAGCGGGGACAGATCGACCTATGGCTACACCTTC.

The gene calls are TRBV9 and TRBJ1-2, with 9 bases aligning to TRBD1. The germline V gene has CDR1 SGDLS and CDR2 YYNGEE. The CDR3 is made up of 17 amino acids. V dropped 3 bases and J dropped 2; count of bases not matched to a gene: 11. CDR3 residues: CASSDLTGGASNYGYTF. CDR3 sequence (DNA): TGTGCCAGCAGCGACCTAACAGGGGGCGCCTCCAACTATGGCTACACCTTC.

This clone showed up just once. The chain carries TRBV28 and TRBJ2-3; D call uncertain. Looked up from germline, CDR1 is MDHEN and CDR2 is SYDVKM. This CDR3 is 11 amino acids long. Trimming left V 7 bases short and J 6 bases short, with 8 bases between. CDR3 residues: CASTGIDTQYF. In nucleotides, the CDR3 is TGTGCCAGCACTGGCATTGATACGCAGTATTTT.

This chain's CDR3 is CASSKGASNQPQHF. The DNA for the CDR3 is TGTGCCAGCAGCAAGGGTGCCAGCAATCAGCCCCAGCATTTT. The chain couples TRBV7-2 to TRBJ1-5, with D hard to call. Trimming left V 5 bases short and J 1 base short, with 9 bases between. The CDR3 spans 14 residues. CDR1 and CDR2 (germline): SGHTA, FQGNSA.

This chain joins TRBV9 and TRBJ2-3, with D possibly matching TRBD2 (5 bases). V was shortened by 4 bases and J by 8 bases, with 17 bases between the two germline ends. Germline values: CDR1 SGDLS, CDR2 YYNGEE. The CDR3 totals 14 residues. The CDR3 nucleotides read TGTGCCAGCAGCCCAGCCGGGGATGGTGGTACGCAGTATTTT. Protein: CASSPAGDGGTQYF.

The chain combines TRBV20-1 with TRBJ2-3, with 8 positions matching TRBD1. The CDR3 has 18 residues. Germline V CDR1 and CDR2: DFQATT, SNEGSKA (reference sequence). The V segment lost 3 bases and the J segment 1 base; nucleotides outside the gene matches: 15. CDR3 sequence: CSASRWQGAFFRTDTQYF. In DNA form, the CDR3 reads TGCAGTGCTAGTCGGTGGCAGGGGGCGTTTTTCCGCACAGATACGCAGTATTTT.

The V gene is TRBV3-1 (or the pseudogene TRBV3-2), the J gene TRBJ2-7; D not resolved. This CDR3 is built from 13 residues. Germline-derived CDR1 and CDR2 are LGHDT and YNNKEL (reference sequence). Deletions cut 4 bases from V and 2 bases from J, with 9 bases between. The DNA for the CDR3 is TGTGCCAGCAGCCTTAAACGGGCCTACGAGCAGTACTTC. It codes for CASSLKRAYEQYF.

The chain combines TRBV7-2 with TRBJ1-4; 7 nucleotides align to TRBD1. The trim removed 6 bases at V and 8 bases at J, leaving 18 bases unmatched. This CDR3 has 17 residues. CDR1 SGHTA and CDR2 FQGNSA come from the germline V gene. The CDR3 nucleotides are TGTGCCAGCAGGATGGCCAGAAGTACAGGGGCAGGGGAAAAACTGTTTTTT. It yields the protein CASRMARSTGAGEKLFF.

The chain has TRBV4-3 and TRBJ1-6; weak D call: TRBD1 (5 bases). Looked up from germline, CDR1 is LGHNA and CDR2 is YSLEER. Trimming left V 4 bases short and J 7 bases short, with 11 bases between. This CDR3 spans 14 amino acids. CDR3 loop: CASSPRDPNSPLHF. The CDR3 nucleotides read TGCGCCAGCAGCCCCAGGGATCCGAATTCACCCCTCCACTTT.

In DNA, the CDR3 is TGTGCCAGCACCCGCGAAGGGGCAACTAATGAAAAACTGTTTTTT. It translates to CASTREGATNEKLFF. The genes are TRBV2 and TRBJ1-4; TRBD1 is a possible D gene (5 bases). The CDR3 extends over 15 amino acids. With 7 bases removed from V and 0 bases from J, the gap between germline ends came to 12 bases. CDR1 and CDR2 (germline): SNHLY, FYNNEI.

This clone was seen more than once but under ten times. The J gene is TRBJ2-2, the V gene TRBV7-2; D might be TRBD1 (6 bases). Germline CDR1 and CDR2: SGHTA and FQGNSA. V lost 1 base and J lost 5, with 11 bases in between. The CDR3 is 15 residues long. For the CDR3, the DNA is TGTGCCAGCAGCTTAGGTCAGGGGTTGACCGGGGAGCTGTTTTTT. This codes for CASSLGQGLTGELFF.

This clone has a single count. Other nucleotide sequences in the sample specify the same CDR3. The genes are TRBV27 and TRBJ1-2, with 7 positions matching TRBD1. After removal of 0 bases from V and 4 bases from J, the junction contained 5 bases not matched to a gene. CDR3 length: 15 residues. Per the germline V gene, CDR1 is MNHEY and CDR2 is SMNVEV (reference sequence). CDR3 residues: CASSLSAGGGYGYTF. The CDR3 bases are TGTGCCAGCAGTTTATCCGCAGGGGGAGGCTATGGCTACACCTTC.